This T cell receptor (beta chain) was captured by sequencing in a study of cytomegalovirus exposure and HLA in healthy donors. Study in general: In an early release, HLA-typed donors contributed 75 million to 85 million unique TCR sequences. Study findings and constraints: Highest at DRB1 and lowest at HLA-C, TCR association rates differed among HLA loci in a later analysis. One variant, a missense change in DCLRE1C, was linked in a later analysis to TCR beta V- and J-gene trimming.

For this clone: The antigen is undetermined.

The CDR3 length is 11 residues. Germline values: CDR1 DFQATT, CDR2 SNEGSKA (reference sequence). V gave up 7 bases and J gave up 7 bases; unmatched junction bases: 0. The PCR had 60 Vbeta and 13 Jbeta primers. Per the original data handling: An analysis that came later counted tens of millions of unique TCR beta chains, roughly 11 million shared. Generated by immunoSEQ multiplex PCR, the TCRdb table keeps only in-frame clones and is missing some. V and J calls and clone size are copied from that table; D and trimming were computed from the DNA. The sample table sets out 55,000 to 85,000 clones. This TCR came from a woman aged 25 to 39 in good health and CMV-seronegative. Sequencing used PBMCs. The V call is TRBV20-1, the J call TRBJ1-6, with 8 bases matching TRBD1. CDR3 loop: CSGDRNSPLHF. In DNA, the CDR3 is TGCAGTGGGGACAGGAATTCACCCCTCCACTTT.